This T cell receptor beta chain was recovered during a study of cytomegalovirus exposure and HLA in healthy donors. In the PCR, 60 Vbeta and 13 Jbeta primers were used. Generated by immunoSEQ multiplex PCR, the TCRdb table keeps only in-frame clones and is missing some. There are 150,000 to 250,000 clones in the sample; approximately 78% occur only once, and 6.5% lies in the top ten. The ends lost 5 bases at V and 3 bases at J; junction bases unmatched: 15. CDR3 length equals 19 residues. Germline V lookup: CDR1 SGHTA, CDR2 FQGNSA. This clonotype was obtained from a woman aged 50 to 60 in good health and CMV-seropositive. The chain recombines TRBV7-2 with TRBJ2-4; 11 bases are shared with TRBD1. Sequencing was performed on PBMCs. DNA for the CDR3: TGTGCCAGCAGCCCGAATCTGGGACAGGGGGTTTCGAGCAAAAACATTCAGTACTTC. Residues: CASSPNLGQGVSSKNIQYF.